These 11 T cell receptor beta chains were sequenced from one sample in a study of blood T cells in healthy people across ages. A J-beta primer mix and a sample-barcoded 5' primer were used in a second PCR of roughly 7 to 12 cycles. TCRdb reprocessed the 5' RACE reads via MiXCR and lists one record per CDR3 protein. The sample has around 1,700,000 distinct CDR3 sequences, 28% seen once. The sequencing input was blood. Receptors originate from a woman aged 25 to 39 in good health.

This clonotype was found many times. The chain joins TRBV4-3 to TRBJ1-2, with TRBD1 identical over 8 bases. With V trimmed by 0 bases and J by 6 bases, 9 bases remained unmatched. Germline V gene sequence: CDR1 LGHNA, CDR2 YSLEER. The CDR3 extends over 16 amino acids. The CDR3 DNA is TGCGCCAGCAGCCAAGATCTAGCAGGGGGCCGGAATGGCTACACCTTC. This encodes CASSQDLAGGRNGYTF.

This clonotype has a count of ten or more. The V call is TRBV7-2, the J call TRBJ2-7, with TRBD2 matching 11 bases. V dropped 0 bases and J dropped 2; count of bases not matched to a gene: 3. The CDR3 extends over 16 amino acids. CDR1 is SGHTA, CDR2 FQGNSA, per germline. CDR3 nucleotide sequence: TGTGCCAGCAGCTTAGCCCTAGCGGGGGGAGCCTACGAGCAGTACTTC. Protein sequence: CASSLALAGGAYEQYF.

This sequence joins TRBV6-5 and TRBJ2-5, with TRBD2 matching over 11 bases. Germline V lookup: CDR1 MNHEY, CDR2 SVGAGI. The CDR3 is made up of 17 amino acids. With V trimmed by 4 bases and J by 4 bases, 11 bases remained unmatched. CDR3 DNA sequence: TGTGCCAGCAGTTTACGAAGTAGCGGGAGGGTAGTAGAGACCCAGTACTTC. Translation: CASSLRSSGRVVETQYF.

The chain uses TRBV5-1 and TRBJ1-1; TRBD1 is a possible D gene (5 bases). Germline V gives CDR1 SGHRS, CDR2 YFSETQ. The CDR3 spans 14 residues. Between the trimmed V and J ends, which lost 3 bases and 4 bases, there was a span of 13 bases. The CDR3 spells CASSWAGDGTEAFF. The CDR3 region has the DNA TGCGCCAGCAGCTGGGCTGGGGACGGCACTGAAGCTTTCTTT.

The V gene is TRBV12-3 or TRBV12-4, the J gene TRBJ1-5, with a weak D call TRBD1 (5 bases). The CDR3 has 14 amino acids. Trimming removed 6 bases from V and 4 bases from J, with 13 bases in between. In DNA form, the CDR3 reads TGTGCCAGCAGCCAAGACAGTCGGAATCAGCCCCAGCATTTT. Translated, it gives CASSQDSRNQPQHF.

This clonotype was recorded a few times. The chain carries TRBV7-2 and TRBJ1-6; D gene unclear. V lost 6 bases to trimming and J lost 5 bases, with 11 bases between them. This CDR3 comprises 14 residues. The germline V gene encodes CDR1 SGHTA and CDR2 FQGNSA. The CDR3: CASSSGRNNSPLHF. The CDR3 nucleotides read TGTGCCAGCAGTTCCGGACGGAATAATTCACCCCTCCACTTT. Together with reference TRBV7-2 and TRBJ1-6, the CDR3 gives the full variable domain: GAGVSQSPSNKVTEKGKDVELRCDPISGHTALYWYRQSLGQGLEFLIYFQGNSAPDKSGLPSDRFSAERTGGSVSTLTIQRTQQEDSAVYLCASSSGRNNSPLHFGNGTRLTVT.

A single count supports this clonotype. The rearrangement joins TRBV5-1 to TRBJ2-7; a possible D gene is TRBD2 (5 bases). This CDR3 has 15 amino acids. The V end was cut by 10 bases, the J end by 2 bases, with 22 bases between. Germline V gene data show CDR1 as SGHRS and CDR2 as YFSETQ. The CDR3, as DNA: TGCGCCTCCTCAGGATCGACCGGGGTTCCCTACGAGCAGTACTTC. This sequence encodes CASSGSTGVPYEQYF.

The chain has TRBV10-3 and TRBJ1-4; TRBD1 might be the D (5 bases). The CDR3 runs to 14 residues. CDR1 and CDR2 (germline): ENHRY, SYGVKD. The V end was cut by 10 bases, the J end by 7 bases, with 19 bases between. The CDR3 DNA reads TGTGCCACTCAAGGCATCCAGGGAGGTGAAAAACTGTTTTTT. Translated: CATQGIQGGEKLFF.

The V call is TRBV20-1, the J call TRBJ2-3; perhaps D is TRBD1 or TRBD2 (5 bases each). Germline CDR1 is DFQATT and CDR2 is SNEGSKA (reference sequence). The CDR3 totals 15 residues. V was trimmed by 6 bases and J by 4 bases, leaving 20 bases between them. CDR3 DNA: TGCAGTGCAACCCTCGAGTTGGGGGATGCAGATACGCAGTATTTT. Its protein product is CSATLELGDADTQYF.

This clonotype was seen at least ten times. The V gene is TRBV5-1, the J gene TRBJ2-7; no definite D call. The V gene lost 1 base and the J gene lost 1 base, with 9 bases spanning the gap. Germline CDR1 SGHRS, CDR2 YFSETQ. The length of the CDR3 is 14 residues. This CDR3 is CASSLTDGSYEQYF. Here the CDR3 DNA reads TGCGCCAGCAGCTTGACGGACGGGTCCTACGAGCAGTACTTC.

CDR3 sequence: CASSQETGAFTNEKLFF. CDR3 bases: TGCGCCAGCAGCCAAGAGACAGGGGCATTCACTAATGAAAAACTGTTTTTT. V and J are TRBV4-3 and TRBJ1-4; 8 bases map to TRBD1. The CDR3 is made up of 17 amino acids. The J segment lost 2 bases and the V segment lost 0 bases, leaving 5 bases of the junction unmatched. Germline V lookup: CDR1 LGHNA, CDR2 YSLEER.